The subject of this entry is one T cell receptor beta chain. Antigen specificity is unknown. The data derive from a study of cytomegalovirus exposure and HLA in healthy donors. The PCR employed 60 Vbeta primers together with 13 Jbeta primers. Clones were read by immunoSEQ multiplex PCR, and TCRdb kept only the in-frame ones, dropping some. The data hold 250,000 or so clones, with about 90% observed a single time. The CDR3 consists of 11 residues. V lost 0 bases, J lost 6 bases, and 3 bases lay in between. Per the germline V gene, CDR1 is SEHNR and CDR2 is FQNEAQ (reference sequence). Study-wide results and caveats: Indistinguishability led to the exclusion of some V segments, TRBV6-2 and TRBV6-3 included.

Sequenced sample: PBMCs. This clonotype originated in a girl aged 2-9 years in good health and CMV-seronegative. V is TRBV7-9 and J is TRBJ2-7; D unresolved. As DNA, the CDR3 is TGTGCCAGCAGCTTAGCGGCCGAGCAGTACTTC. It specifies CASSLAAEQYF.